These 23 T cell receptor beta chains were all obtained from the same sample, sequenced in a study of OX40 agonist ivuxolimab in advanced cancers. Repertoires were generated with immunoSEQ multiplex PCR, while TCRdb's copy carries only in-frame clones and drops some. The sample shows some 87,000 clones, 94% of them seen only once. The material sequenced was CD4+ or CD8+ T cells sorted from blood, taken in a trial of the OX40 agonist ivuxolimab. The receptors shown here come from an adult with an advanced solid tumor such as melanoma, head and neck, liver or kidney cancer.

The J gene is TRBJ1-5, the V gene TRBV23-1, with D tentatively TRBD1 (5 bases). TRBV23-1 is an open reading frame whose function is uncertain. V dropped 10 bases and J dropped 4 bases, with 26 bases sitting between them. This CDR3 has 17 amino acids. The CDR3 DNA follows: TGCGCCATCAACCCTCCCTGGATGGGGGAGAGGAATCAGCCCCAGCATTTT. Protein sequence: CAINPPWMGERNQPQHF.

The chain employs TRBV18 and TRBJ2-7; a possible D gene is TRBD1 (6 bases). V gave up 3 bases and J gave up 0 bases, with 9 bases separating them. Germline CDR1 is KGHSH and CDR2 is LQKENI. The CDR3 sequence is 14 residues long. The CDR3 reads CASSPPDSSYEQYF. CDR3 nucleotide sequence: TGTGCCAGCTCACCTCCGGACAGCTCCTACGAGCAGTACTTC.

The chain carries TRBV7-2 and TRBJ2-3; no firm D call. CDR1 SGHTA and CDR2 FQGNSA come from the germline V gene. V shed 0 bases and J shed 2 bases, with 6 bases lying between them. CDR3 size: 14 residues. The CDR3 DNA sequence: TGTGCCAGCAGCTTAGCAGGTTACACAGATACGCAGTATTTT. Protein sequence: CASSLAGYTDTQYF. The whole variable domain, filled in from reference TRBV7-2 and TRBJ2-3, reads GAGVSQSPSNKVTEKGKDVELRCDPISGHTALYWYRQSLGQGLEFLIYFQGNSAPDKSGLPSDRFSAERTGGSVSTLTIQRTQQEDSAVYLCASSLAGYTDTQYFGPGTRLTVL.

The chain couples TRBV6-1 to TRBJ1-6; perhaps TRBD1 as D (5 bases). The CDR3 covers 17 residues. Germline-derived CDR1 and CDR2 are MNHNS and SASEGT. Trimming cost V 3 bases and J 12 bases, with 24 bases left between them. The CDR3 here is CASSESITGIQHLPLHF. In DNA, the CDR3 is TGTGCCAGCAGTGAGTCCATCACAGGAATCCAACACTTACCCCTCCACTTT.

The CDR3 sequence is CASRSQMNSYEQYF. The CDR3 DNA follows: TGTGCCAGCCGTAGCCAAATGAACTCCTACGAGCAGTACTTC. The chain carries TRBV7-2 and TRBJ2-7; D not certain. Germline values: CDR1 SGHTA, CDR2 FQGNSA. The CDR3 sequence is 14 residues long. The V end lost 8 bases, the J end lost 0 bases, and 14 bases lay between the germline ends.

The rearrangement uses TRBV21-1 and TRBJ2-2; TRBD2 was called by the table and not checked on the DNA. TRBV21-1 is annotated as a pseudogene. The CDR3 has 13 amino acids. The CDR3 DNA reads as TGTGCACGGGGTAACTCAAGCACCGGGGAGCTGTTTTTT. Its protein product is CARGNSSTGELFF.

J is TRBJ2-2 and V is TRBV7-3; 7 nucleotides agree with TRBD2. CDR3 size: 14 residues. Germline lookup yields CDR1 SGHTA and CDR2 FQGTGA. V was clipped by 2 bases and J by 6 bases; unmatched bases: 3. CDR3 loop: CASSLAGAAGELFF. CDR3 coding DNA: TGTGCCAGCAGCTTAGCGGGAGCAGCCGGGGAGCTGTTTTTT.

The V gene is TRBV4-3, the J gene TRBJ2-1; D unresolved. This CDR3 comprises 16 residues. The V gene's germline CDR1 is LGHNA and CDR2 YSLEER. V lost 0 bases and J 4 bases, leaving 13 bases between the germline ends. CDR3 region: CASSQDLQGWYNEQFF. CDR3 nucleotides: TGCGCCAGCAGCCAAGACTTACAAGGCTGGTACAATGAGCAGTTCTTC.

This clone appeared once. CDR3 coding DNA: TGTGCCACTCCGATCTTGGCGGCCACCTACGAGCAGTACTTC. Its protein is CATPILAATYEQYF. The gene calls are TRBV11-2 and TRBJ2-7; no reliable D call. Germline values: CDR1 SGHAT, CDR2 FQNNGV. The CDR3 has 14 residues. Trimming removed 10 bases at V and 2 bases at J, with 18 bases between.

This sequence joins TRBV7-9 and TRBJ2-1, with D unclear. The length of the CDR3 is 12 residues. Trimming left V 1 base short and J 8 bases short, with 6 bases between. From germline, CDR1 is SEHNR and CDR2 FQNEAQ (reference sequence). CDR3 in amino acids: CASSLVPYEQFF. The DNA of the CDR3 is TGTGCCAGCAGCTTAGTTCCGTATGAGCAGTTCTTC. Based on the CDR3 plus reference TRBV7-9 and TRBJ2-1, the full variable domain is DTGVSQNPRHKITKRGQNVTFRCDPISEHNRLYWYRQTLGQGPEFLTYFQNEAQLEKSRLLSDRFSAERPKGSFSTLEIQRTEQGDSAMYLCASSLVPYEQFFGPGTRLTVL.

CDR3 DNA sequence: TGCGCCAGCAGCCAAGAGGGGCGGAGCTCCTACAATGAGCAGTTCTTC. Amino acids: CASSQEGRSSYNEQFF. The J gene is TRBJ2-1, the V gene TRBV4-3, with a weak D call TRBD1 (5 bases). Germline loops: CDR1 LGHNA, CDR2 YSLEER. The V gene lost 0 bases and the J gene lost 0 bases, with 9 bases spanning the gap. The CDR3 loop spans 16 amino acids.

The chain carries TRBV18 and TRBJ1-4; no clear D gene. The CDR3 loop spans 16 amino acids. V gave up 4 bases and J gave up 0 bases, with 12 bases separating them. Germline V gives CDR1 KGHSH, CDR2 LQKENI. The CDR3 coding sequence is TGTGCCAGCTCACTTAGGACTGTTGCAACTAATGAAAAACTGTTTTTT. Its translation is CASSLRTVATNEKLFF.

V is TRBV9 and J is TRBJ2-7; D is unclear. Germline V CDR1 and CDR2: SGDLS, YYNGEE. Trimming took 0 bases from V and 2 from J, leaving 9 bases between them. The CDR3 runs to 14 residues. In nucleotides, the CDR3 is TGTGCCAGCAGCGTAGGATTCATGACCTACGAGCAGTACTTC. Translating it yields CASSVGFMTYEQYF.

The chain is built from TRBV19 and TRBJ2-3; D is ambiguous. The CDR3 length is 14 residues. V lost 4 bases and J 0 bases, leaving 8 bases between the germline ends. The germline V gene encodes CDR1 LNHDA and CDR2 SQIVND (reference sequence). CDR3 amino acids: CASSTTGSTDTQYF. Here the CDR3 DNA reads TGTGCCAGTAGTACGACGGGTAGCACAGATACGCAGTATTTT.

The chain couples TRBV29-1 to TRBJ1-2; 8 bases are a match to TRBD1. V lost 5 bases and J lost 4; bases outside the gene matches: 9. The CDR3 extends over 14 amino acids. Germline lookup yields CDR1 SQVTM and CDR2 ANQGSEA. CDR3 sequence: CSVPGQDSIYGYTF. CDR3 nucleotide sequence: TGCAGCGTTCCGGGACAGGACTCAATCTATGGCTACACCTTC.

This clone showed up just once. CDR3 loop: CASSPGQEEQFF. The CDR3 nucleotides read TGTGCCAGCTCACCGGGGCAGGAGGAGCAGTTCTTC. The chain joins TRBV18 to TRBJ2-1; D may be TRBD1 (5 bases). The CDR3 sequence is 12 residues long. Trimming pared 3 bases from V and 10 bases from J, leaving 10 bases between. Germline V gene lookup returns CDR1 KGHSH and CDR2 LQKENI.

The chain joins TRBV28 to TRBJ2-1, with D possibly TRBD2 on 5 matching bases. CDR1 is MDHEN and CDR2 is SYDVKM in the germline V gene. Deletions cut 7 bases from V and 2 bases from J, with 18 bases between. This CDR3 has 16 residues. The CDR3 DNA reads TGTGCCAGCAACTCAATGGAGAAGGAGGCCTACAATGAGCAGTTCTTC. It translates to CASNSMEKEAYNEQFF.

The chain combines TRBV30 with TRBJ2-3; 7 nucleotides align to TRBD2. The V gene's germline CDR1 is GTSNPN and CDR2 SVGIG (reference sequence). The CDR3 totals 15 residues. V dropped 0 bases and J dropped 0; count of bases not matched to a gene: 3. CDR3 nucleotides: TGTGCCTGGAGTGTCGGTAGCGGGAGCACAGATACGCAGTATTTT. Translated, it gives CAWSVGSGSTDTQYF. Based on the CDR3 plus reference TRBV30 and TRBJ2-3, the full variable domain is SQTIHQWPATLVQPVGSPLSLECTVEGTSNPNLYWYRQAAGRGLQLLFYSVGIGQISSEVPQNLSASRPQDRQFILSSKKLLLSDSGFYLCAWSVGSGSTDTQYFGPGTRLTVL.

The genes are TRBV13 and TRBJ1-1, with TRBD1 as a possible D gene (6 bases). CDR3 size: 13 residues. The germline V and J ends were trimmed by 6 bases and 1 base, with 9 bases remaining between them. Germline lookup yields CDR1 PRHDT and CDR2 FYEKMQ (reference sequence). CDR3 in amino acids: CASSEDRNTEAFF. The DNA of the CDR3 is TGTGCCAGCAGTGAGGACAGGAACACTGAAGCTTTCTTT.

CDR3 in amino acids: CASSPGQGHAGEAFF. CDR3 coding DNA: TGTGCCAGCAGCCCAGGACAGGGTCACGCTGGGGAAGCTTTCTTT. V and J are TRBV7-9 and TRBJ1-1; 8 nucleotides agree with TRBD1. Germline assignment: CDR1 SEHNR and CDR2 FQNEAQ (reference sequence). V lost 5 bases to trimming and J lost 8 bases; unmatched junction nucleotides: 13. The CDR3 has 15 residues. The full variable domain, completed using reference TRBV7-9 and TRBJ1-1, is DTGVSQNPRHKITKRGQNVTFRCDPISEHNRLYWYRQTLGQGPEFLTYFQNEAQLEKSRLLSDRFSAERPKGSFSTLEIQRTEQGDSAMYLCASSPGQGHAGEAFFGQGTRLTVV.

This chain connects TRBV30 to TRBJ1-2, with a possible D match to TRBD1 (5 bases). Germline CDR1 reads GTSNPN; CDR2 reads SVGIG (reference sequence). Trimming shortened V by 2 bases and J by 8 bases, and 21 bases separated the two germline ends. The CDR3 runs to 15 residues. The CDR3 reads CAWSLEEGRPRGYTF. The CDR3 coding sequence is TGTGCCTGGAGTTTGGAGGAGGGGCGACCAAGGGGCTACACCTTC.

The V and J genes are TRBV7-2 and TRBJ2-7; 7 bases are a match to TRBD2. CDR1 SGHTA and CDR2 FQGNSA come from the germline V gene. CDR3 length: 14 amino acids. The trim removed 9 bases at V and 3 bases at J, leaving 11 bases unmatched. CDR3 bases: TGTGCCAGTTCGGAACCGGGACTATACTACGAGCAGTACTTC. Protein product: CASSEPGLYYEQYF.

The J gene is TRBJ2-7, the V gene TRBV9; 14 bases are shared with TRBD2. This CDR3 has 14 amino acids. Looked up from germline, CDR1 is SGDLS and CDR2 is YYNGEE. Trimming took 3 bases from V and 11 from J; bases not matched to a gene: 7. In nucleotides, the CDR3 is TGTGCCAGCAGCGCGGGACTAGCGGGAGAAGGGAAGTACTTC. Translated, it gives CASSAGLAGEGKYF.